The source of this T cell receptor beta chain is a study of Graves' ophthalmopathy and Graves' hyperthyroidism. The germline gives CDR1 SGHAT, CDR2 FQNNGV. Deletions cut 6 bases from V and 7 bases from J, with 15 bases between. The CDR3 loop spans 13 amino acids. The sequenced template was RNA, covering the TCR beta CDR3 region. First-round RT-PCR relied on HTBI primers, and a second-round multiplex PCR came next. TCRdb called the multiplex PCR reads again in MiXCR, with one record for every CDR3 protein. The sample has around 1.1 million distinct CDR3 sequences, about 40% seen once; the top ten hold approximately 12%.

The sequenced sample consisted of peripheral blood or thyroid tissue (not recorded which). The source of this sequence is an adult man with Graves' hyperthyroidism. The chain employs TRBV11-2 and TRBJ2-5; weak D call: TRBD1 (5 bases). The CDR3 is CASSLWGTGTQYF. DNA of the CDR3: TGTGCCAGCAGTCTCTGGGGCACCGGGACCCAGTACTTC.